Detailed here is one TCR beta chain. This specimen comes from a study of monozygotic twins with inflammatory bowel disease. TCRdb re-called the 5' RACE reads; every CDR3 protein appears as one record, without DNA. The sample's table shows hundreds of thousands of distinct CDR3 sequences. Per the germline V gene, CDR1 is MNHEY and CDR2 is SVGEGT. CDR3 length: 14 amino acids. Sequenced input: blood. This chain uses TRBV6-2 or TRBV6-3 with TRBJ1-1; TCRdb gives TRBD1 as the D gene, but with no DNA this cannot be confirmed. This clonotype was sampled from a human donor with ulcerative colitis or Crohn's disease, or a healthy co-twin of an affected twin (not recorded which). CDR3: CASSPLQGFTEAFF.